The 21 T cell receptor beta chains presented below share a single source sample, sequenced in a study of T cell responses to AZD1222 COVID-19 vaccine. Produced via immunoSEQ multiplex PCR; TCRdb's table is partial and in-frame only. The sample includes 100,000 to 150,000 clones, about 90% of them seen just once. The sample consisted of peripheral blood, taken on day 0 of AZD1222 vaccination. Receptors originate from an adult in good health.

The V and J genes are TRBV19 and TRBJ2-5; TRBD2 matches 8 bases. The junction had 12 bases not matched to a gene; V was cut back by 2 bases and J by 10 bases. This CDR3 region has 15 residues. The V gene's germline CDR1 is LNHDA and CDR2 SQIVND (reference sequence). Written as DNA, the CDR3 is TGTGCCAGTAGTATAATAGCGGGAAGCAATCAGGGCCAGTACTTC. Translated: CASSIIAGSNQGQYF. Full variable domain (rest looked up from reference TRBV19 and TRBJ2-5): DGGITQSPKYLFRKEGQNVTLSCEQNLNHDAMYWYRQDPGQGLRLIYYSQIVNDFQKGDIAEGYSVSREKKESFPLTVTSAQKNPTAFYLCASSIIAGSNQGQYFGPGTRLLVL.

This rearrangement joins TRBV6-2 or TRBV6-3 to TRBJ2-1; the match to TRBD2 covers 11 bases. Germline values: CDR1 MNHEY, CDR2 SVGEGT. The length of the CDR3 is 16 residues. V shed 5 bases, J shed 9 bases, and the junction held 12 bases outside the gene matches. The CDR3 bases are TGTGCCAGCAGTCAGCCCTCTAGCGGGAGGATGGGTGAGCAGTTCTTC. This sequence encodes CASSQPSSGRMGEQFF.

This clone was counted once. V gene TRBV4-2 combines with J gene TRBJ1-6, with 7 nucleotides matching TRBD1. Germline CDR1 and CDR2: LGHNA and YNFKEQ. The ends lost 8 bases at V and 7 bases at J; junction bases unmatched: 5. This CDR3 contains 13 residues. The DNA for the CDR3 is TGTGCCAGCTCGGACAGGAACAATTCACCCCTCCACTTT. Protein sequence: CASSDRNNSPLHF.

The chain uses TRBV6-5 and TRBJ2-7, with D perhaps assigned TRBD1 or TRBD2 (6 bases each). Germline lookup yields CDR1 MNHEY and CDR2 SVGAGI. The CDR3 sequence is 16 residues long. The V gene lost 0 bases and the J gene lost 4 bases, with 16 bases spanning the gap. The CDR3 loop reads CASSYSGSRGQYEQYF. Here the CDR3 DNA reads TGTGCCAGCAGTTACTCTGGGTCCCGGGGGCAGTACGAGCAGTACTTC.

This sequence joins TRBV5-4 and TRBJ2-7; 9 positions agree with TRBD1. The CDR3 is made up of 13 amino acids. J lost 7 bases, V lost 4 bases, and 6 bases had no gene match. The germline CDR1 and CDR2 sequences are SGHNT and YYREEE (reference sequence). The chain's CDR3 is CASSAGQGLEQYF. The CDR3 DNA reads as TGTGCCAGCAGCGCGGGACAGGGTCTGGAGCAGTACTTC. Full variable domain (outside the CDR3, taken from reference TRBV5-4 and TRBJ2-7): ETGVTQSPTHLIKTRGQQVTLRCSSQSGHNTVSWYQQALGQGPQFIFQYYREEENGRGNFPPRFSGLQFPNYSSELNVNALELDDSALYLCASSAGQGLEQYFGPGTRLTVT.

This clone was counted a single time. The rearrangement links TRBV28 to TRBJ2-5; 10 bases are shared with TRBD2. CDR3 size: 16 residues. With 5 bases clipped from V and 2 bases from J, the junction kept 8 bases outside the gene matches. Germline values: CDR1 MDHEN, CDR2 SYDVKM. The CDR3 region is CASSVPSGSFQETQYF. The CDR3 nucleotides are TGTGCCAGCAGTGTCCCTAGCGGGAGCTTTCAAGAGACCCAGTACTTC.

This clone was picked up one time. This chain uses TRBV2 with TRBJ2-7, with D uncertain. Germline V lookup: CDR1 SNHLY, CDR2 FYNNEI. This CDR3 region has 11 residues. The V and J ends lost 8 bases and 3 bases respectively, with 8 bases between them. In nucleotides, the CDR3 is TGTGCCAGCGGGTTACACTACGAGCAGTACTTC. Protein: CASGLHYEQYF.

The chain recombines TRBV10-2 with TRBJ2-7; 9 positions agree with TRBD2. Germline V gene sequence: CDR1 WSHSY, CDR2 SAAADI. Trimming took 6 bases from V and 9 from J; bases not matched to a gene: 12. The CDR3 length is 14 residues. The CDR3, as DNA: TGCGCCAGCAGCCTACCGGGACTAGCAAGTGTGCAGTACTTC. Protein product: CASSLPGLASVQYF.

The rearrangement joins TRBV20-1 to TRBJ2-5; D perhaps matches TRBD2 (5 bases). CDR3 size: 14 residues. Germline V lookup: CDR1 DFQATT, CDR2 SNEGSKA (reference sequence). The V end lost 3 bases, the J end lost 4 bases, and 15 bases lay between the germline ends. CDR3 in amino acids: CSASWESRLETQYF. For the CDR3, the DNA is TGCAGTGCTAGTTGGGAGTCTCGCTTAGAGACCCAGTACTTC.

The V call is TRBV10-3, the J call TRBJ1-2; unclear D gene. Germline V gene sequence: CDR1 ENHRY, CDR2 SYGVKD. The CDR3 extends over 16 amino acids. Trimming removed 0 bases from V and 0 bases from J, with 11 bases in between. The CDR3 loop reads CAISESQARSNYGYTF. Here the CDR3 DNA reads TGTGCCATCAGTGAGTCGCAGGCCAGATCTAACTATGGCTACACCTTC.

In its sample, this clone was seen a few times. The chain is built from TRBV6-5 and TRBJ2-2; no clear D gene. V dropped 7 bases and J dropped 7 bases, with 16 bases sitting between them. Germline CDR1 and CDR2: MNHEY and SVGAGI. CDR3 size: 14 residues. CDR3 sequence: CASTASRSIGELFF. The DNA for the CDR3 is TGTGCCAGCACCGCCTCGCGAAGCATCGGGGAGCTGTTTTTT.

The CDR3 is CASSETSGRDTQYF. The CDR3 nucleotides read TGTGCCAGCAGTGAGACTAGCGGGAGAGATACGCAGTATTTT. The rearrangement links TRBV6-4 to TRBJ2-3; 12 nucleotides agree with TRBD2. V trimming: 3 bases; J trimming: 5 bases; junction bases outside the gene matches: 0. The length of the CDR3 is 14 residues. From germline, CDR1 is MRHNA and CDR2 SNTAGT.

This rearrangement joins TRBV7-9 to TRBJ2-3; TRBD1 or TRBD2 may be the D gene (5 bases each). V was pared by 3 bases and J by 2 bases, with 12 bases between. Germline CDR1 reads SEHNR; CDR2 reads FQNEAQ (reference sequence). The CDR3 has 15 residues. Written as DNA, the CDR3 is TGTGCCAGCAGCTTGGACGGGGCCACCACAGATACGCAGTATTTT. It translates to CASSLDGATTDTQYF.

In nucleotides, the CDR3 is TGCAGGGTAGCGGGAGTCGGCAATGAGCAGTTCTTC. Its protein product is CRVAGVGNEQFF. The rearrangement links TRBV29-1 to TRBJ2-1; 9 nucleotides match TRBD2. Germline assignment: CDR1 SQVTM and CDR2 ANQGSEA. This CDR3 is built from 12 residues.

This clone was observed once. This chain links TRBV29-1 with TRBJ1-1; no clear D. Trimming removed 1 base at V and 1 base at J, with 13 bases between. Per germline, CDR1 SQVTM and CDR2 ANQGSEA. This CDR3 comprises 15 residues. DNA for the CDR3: TGCAGCGTTGAAGTATGGTCAGTGGAGAACACTGAAGCTTTCTTT. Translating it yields CSVEVWSVENTEAFF.

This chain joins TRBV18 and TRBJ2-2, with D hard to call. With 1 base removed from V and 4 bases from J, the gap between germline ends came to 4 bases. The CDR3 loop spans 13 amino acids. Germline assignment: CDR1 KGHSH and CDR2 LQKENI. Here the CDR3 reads CASSPRSTGELFF. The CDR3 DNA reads TGTGCCAGCTCACCACGGAGCACCGGGGAGCTGTTTTTT.

In nucleotides, the CDR3 is TGTGCCAGCTCACCGTCGACAGAGAACACTGAAGCTTTCTTT. Its translation: CASSPSTENTEAFF. V usage is TRBV18 and J usage is TRBJ1-1; tentative D call: TRBD1 (5 bases). CDR1 and CDR2 (germline): KGHSH, LQKENI. Trimming stripped 3 bases from V and 1 base from J, with 9 bases between. This CDR3 is built from 14 residues.

CDR3 in DNA: TGTGCCAGTAGTGCCTCCCCCGGCGGGAGGGGGGAGACCCAGTACTTC. This codes for CASSASPGGRGETQYF. The chain joins TRBV19 to TRBJ2-5, with 9 bases aligning to TRBD2. The trim removed 5 bases at V and 5 bases at J, leaving 12 bases unmatched. The CDR3 extends over 16 amino acids. CDR1 and CDR2 from the germline V gene are LNHDA and SQIVND (reference sequence).

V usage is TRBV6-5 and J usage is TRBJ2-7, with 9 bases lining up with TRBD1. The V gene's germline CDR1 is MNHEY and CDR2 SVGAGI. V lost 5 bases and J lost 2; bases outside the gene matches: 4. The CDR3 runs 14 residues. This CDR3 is CASSRGQGPYEQYF. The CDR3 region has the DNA TGTGCCAGCAGTAGGGGACAGGGACCCTACGAGCAGTACTTC.

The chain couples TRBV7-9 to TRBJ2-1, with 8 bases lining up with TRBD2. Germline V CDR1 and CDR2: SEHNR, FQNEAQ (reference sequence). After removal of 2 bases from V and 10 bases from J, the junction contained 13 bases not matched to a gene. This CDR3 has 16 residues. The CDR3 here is CASSLRPAGDDSEQFF. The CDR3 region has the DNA TGTGCCAGCAGCTTACGGCCAGCGGGAGATGATTCCGAGCAGTTCTTC.

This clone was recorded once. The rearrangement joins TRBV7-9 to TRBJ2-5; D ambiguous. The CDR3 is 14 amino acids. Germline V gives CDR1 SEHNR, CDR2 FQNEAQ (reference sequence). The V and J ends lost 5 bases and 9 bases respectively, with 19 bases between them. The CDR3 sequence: CASSPNTALSAQYF. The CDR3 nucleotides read TGTGCCAGCAGCCCTAACACCGCCTTGTCGGCCCAGTACTTC. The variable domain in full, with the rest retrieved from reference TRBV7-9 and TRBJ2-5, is DTGVSQNPRHKITKRGQNVTFRCDPISEHNRLYWYRQTLGQGPEFLTYFQNEAQLEKSRLLSDRFSAERPKGSFSTLEIQRTEQGDSAMYLCASSPNTALSAQYFGPGTRLLVL.